The 30 T cell receptor beta chains given below trace back to one sample, sequenced in a study of T cells in Graves' hyperthyroidism and ophthalmopathy. Using RNA transcripts as the source, TCR beta CDR3 regions were amplified. Researchers ran a first-round RT-PCR on the TCR CDR3 using the HTBI primer set. TCRdb reprocessed the multiplex PCR reads via MiXCR and lists one record per CDR3 protein. The sample has hundreds of thousands of distinct CDR3 sequences; less than 25% are singletons. Material: blood. These receptor sequences come from a man aged 25 to 40 with Graves' ophthalmopathy.

The V gene is TRBV9, the J gene TRBJ2-5; the D gene is possibly TRBD2 (6 bases). CDR1 is SGDLS and CDR2 is YYNGEE in the germline V gene. Deletions cut 6 bases from V and 5 bases from J, with 14 bases between. The CDR3 has 13 amino acids. The CDR3 loop reads CASNLDGSETQYF. Here the CDR3 DNA reads TGTGCCAGCAACCTGGACGGGAGTGAGACCCAGTACTTC. The full variable domain, rest sourced from reference TRBV9 and TRBJ2-5, is DSGVTQTPKHLITATGQRVTLRCSPRSGDLSVYWYQQSLDQGLQFLIQYYNGEERAKGNILERFSAQQFPDLHSELNLSSLELGDSALYFCASNLDGSETQYFGPGTRLLVL.

The chain links TRBV7-9 to TRBJ1-6, with 7 bases lining up with TRBD1. Unmatched junction bases numbered 7, after V lost 6 bases and J lost 14 bases. CDR3 length equals 12 residues. Germline lookup yields CDR1 SEHNR and CDR2 FQNEAQ (reference sequence). CDR3 amino acids: CASSRTGESLHF. The CDR3 DNA reads as TGTGCCAGCAGTCGTACAGGGGAATCCCTCCACTTT.

The chain has TRBV4-2 and TRBJ1-4, with 9 bases matching TRBD1. J lost 5 bases, V lost 0 bases, and 1 base had no gene match. CDR3 length equals 15 residues. CDR1 and CDR2 (germline): LGHNA, YNFKEQ. The CDR3 nucleotides are TGTGCCAGCAGCCAAGAGGGGACAGGGAATGAAAAACTGTTTTTT. It codes for CASSQEGTGNEKLFF.

This clonotype was recorded at least ten times. V usage is TRBV11-2 and J usage is TRBJ2-3, with 8 bases matching TRBD2. With V trimmed by 2 bases and J by 6 bases, 10 bases remained unmatched. Germline V gives CDR1 SGHAT, CDR2 FQNNGV. CDR3 length: 16 residues. This CDR3 is CASSLSRGRRNDTQYF. The CDR3 bases are TGTGCCAGCAGCTTATCCCGCGGGAGGAGGAACGATACGCAGTATTTT.

This clonotype was recorded many times. The chain has TRBV11-2 and TRBJ1-1; D not resolved. V lost 5 bases and J 1 base, leaving 11 bases between the germline ends. The CDR3 is 14 amino acids. Germline V gene lookup returns CDR1 SGHAT and CDR2 FQNNGV. The CDR3 reads CASSRIKTNTEAFF. Written as DNA, the CDR3 is TGTGCCAGCAGCCGGATTAAGACGAACACTGAAGCTTTCTTT.

V is TRBV12-3 or TRBV12-4 and J is TRBJ2-3; no clear D. V was trimmed by 6 bases and J by 1 base, leaving 17 bases between them. CDR3 length: 16 amino acids. As DNA, the CDR3 is TGTGCCAGCAGCTCTGGAAACCCTGAACGCACAGATACGCAGTATTTT. This translates into CASSSGNPERTDTQYF.

The chain uses TRBV13 and TRBJ2-3, with D possibly being TRBD2 (6 bases). V lost 2 bases and J 4 bases, leaving 13 bases between the germline ends. Per germline, CDR1 PRHDT and CDR2 FYEKMQ (reference sequence). This CDR3 spans 15 amino acids. The CDR3 bases are TGTGCCAGCAGCTTAACTCGGGAGAAGGCAGATACGCAGTATTTT. Translating gives CASSLTREKADTQYF.

Only a few counts were recorded for this clonotype. The chain recombines TRBV7-9 with TRBJ1-4, with no clear D. V dropped 5 bases and J dropped 0 bases, with 13 bases sitting between them. The CDR3 contains 16 residues. In germline, CDR1 is SEHNR, CDR2 FQNEAQ (reference sequence). The CDR3 region has the DNA TGTGCCAGCAGCCCCGGCTACCACGCAACTAATGAAAAACTGTTTTTT. Its translation is CASSPGYHATNEKLFF.

The rearrangement joins TRBV2 to TRBJ2-2; the D is unclear. This CDR3 has 15 residues. Germline CDR1 reads SNHLY; CDR2 reads FYNNEI. The V gene lost 7 bases and the J gene lost 7 bases, with 19 bases spanning the gap. The CDR3 loop reads CASNLQAPSNGELFF. DNA for the CDR3: TGTGCCAGCAACCTGCAGGCCCCCTCTAACGGGGAGCTGTTTTTT.

This clonotype was found a few times. The chain recombines TRBV4-1 with TRBJ2-5; D remains ambiguous. This CDR3 has 15 amino acids. CDR1 is MGHRA and CDR2 is YSYEKL in the germline V gene. V was cut by 3 bases and J by 1 base, with 12 bases left in between. The CDR3 protein is CASSHPSVVQETQYF. In DNA, the CDR3 is TGCGCCAGCAGCCACCCGAGCGTAGTCCAAGAGACCCAGTACTTC.

The CDR3: CSAPSSGGGPHLFF. In DNA form, the CDR3 reads TGCAGTGCCCCCAGTAGCGGGGGCGGTCCGCATCTGTTCTTC. The chain uses TRBV20-1 and TRBJ2-1; 9 positions match TRBD2. The CDR3 is made up of 14 amino acids. V shed 6 bases and J 15 bases; nucleotides not matched to a gene: 18. The germline V gene has CDR1 DFQATT and CDR2 SNEGSKA (reference sequence).

The V and J genes are TRBV5-1 and TRBJ2-1; D tentatively fits TRBD1 or TRBD2 (5 bases each). V lost 4 bases to trimming and J lost 8 bases, with 16 bases between them. CDR3 length equals 14 residues. The germline V gene encodes CDR1 SGHRS and CDR2 YFSETQ. In DNA, the CDR3 is TGCGCCAGCAGCAAACAAGAGAGGGGATATGAGCAGTTCTTC. Its protein is CASSKQERGYEQFF.

The rearrangement uses TRBV3-1 and TRBJ2-3; the match to TRBD2 covers 7 bases. CDR1 LGHDT and CDR2 YNNKEL come from the germline V gene (reference sequence). The CDR3 is 18 amino acids. Losses at the gene ends were 0 bases for V and 2 bases for J; bases not matched to a gene: 11. The CDR3 DNA sequence: TGTGCCAGCAGCCAAGATGAAGGGCTAGCGGTTCACACAGATACGCAGTATTTT. This encodes CASSQDEGLAVHTDTQYF.

This clonotype was picked up a small number of times. V gene TRBV19 combines with J gene TRBJ2-5, with 7 bases matching TRBD1. V lost 5 bases, J lost 9 bases, and 9 bases stayed unmatched. Germline V gives CDR1 LNHDA, CDR2 SQIVND (reference sequence). This CDR3 has 13 amino acids. The DNA of the CDR3 is TGTGCCAGTAGTGAGGGATACAGGGGCGCCCAGTACTTC. Encoded protein: CASSEGYRGAQYF.

This sequence joins TRBV9 and TRBJ2-3, with D maybe TRBD2 (5 bases). V was trimmed by 0 bases and J by 0 bases, leaving 8 bases between them. Germline-derived CDR1 and CDR2 are SGDLS and YYNGEE. The CDR3 contains 15 residues. Written as DNA, the CDR3 is TGTGCCAGCAGCGTAGCTAAGCGGAGCACAGATACGCAGTATTTT. Translating gives CASSVAKRSTDTQYF.

There are many counts of this clonotype. This rearrangement joins TRBV6-1 to TRBJ1-1; a weak D match, TRBD1 (5 bases). The CDR3 spans 16 residues. V was cut by 0 bases and J by 0 bases, with 11 bases left in between. Germline CDR1 is MNHNS and CDR2 is SASEGT. CDR3 sequence (DNA): TGTGCCAGCAGTGAAGCTACAGGCCCTCTGAACACTGAAGCTTTCTTT. Its translation: CASSEATGPLNTEAFF.

For this clonotype: A read error may be the cause here, since a much bigger clone is one base away. This rearrangement joins TRBV13 to TRBJ1-2; D perhaps matches TRBD1 (5 bases). CDR1 and CDR2 from the germline V gene are PRHDT and FYEKMQ (reference sequence). The CDR3 spans 15 residues. This chain's CDR3 is CASSSFQGANYGCTF. CDR3 sequence (DNA): TGTGCCAGCAGCTCATTCCAGGGAGCTAACTATGGCTGCACCTTC.

This clonotype has only a few counts. The J gene is TRBJ2-1, the V gene TRBV7-6; maybe TRBD2 (5 bases). Trimming cost V 1 base and J 5 bases, with 12 bases left between them. In germline, CDR1 is SGHVS, CDR2 FNYEAQ. The CDR3 consists of 15 residues. CDR3 residues: CASSLEEVWNNEQFF. The DNA for the CDR3 is TGTGCCAGCAGCTTAGAGGAGGTCTGGAACAATGAGCAGTTCTTC.

The chain is built from TRBV27 and TRBJ2-7, with a possible D match to TRBD2 (5 bases). The germline V gene encodes CDR1 MNHEY and CDR2 SMNVEV (reference sequence). V gave up 3 bases and J gave up 1 base, with 10 bases separating them. The CDR3 contains 14 residues. The CDR3 DNA is TGTGCCAGCAGTTTTTCACCGGGGTCCTACGAGCAGTACTTC. This sequence encodes CASSFSPGSYEQYF.

The chain links TRBV6-1 to TRBJ1-5; TRBD1 is a possible D gene (5 bases). Germline CDR1 is MNHNS and CDR2 is SASEGT. The CDR3 length is 14 residues. The germline V and J ends were trimmed by 4 bases and 5 bases, with 12 bases remaining between them. The CDR3 spells CASSVWGTDQPQHF. The CDR3 nucleotides are TGTGCCAGCAGTGTGTGGGGCACCGATCAGCCCCAGCATTTT.

For this clonotype: This may come from a read error, since a much larger clone is one base off. The chain carries TRBV7-9 and TRBJ1-1; D gene unclear. The CDR3 sequence is 12 residues long. The V end lost 1 base, the J end lost 4 bases, and 4 bases lay between the germline ends. Looked up from germline, CDR1 is SEHNR and CDR2 is FQNEAQ (reference sequence). The CDR3 DNA reads as TGTGCCAGCAGCTTAGAGAGCACTGAAGCTTTCTTT. Translated, it gives CASSLESTEAFF.

About this clonotype: Compared with germline, one end of the junction differs, possibly owing to a read error. The chain is built from TRBV7-2 and TRBJ2-5; weak D call: TRBD2 (5 bases). This CDR3 spans 13 amino acids. CDR1 is SGHTA, CDR2 FQGNSA, per germline. The CDR3 is CASGSGLREEMDF. The CDR3 DNA sequence: TGTGCCAGCGGCAGCGGTCTAAGAGAAGAAATGGACTTC.

This clonotype was found many times. The V call is TRBV5-1, the J call TRBJ1-2; D unresolved. The CDR3 has 15 residues. CDR1 SGHRS and CDR2 YFSETQ come from the germline V gene. Trimming stripped 1 base from V and 4 bases from J, with 14 bases between. In DNA form, the CDR3 reads TGCGCCAGCAGCTTGAATCCCGGCGATTCCTATGGCTACACCTTC. Its protein product is CASSLNPGDSYGYTF.

This clonotype was seen more than once but under ten times. An end of the junction differs from the germline gene, which may be a read error. V is TRBV3-1 and J is TRBJ1-3, with 8 positions matching TRBD1. Germline lookup yields CDR1 LGHDT and CDR2 YNNKEL (reference sequence). The CDR3 is made up of 15 amino acids. The DNA of the CDR3 is TGTGCCAGCAGCTATGTAGCCGGGACAGGAAACACCACATATTTT. It translates to CASSYVAGTGNTTYF.

In this sample, this clonotype turned up many times. CDR3 protein: CASSHAGTSGRYTQYF. The CDR3 coding sequence is TGTGCCAGCAGCCACGCAGGGACTAGCGGGAGATATACGCAGTATTTT. The J gene is TRBJ2-3, the V gene TRBV3-1; 14 bases line up with TRBD2. V lost 3 bases, J lost 7 bases, and 6 bases stayed unmatched. From germline, CDR1 is LGHDT and CDR2 YNNKEL (reference sequence). This CDR3 region has 16 residues.

The chain carries TRBV3-1 and TRBJ2-6; D gene unclear. This CDR3 is built from 15 residues. Germline V gene data show CDR1 as LGHDT and CDR2 as YNNKEL (reference sequence). V was shortened by 0 bases and J by 4 bases, with 7 bases between the two germline ends. DNA of the CDR3: TGTGCCAGCAGCCAAGATGGGGTAGGGGCCAACGTCCTGACTTTC. Its protein is CASSQDGVGANVLTF.

The chain couples TRBV19 to TRBJ2-1; D is unresolved. Germline CDR1 is LNHDA and CDR2 is SQIVND (reference sequence). The CDR3 sequence is 14 residues long. The V and J ends lost 3 bases and 5 bases respectively, with 11 bases between them. The CDR3 DNA sequence: TGTGCCAGTAGTATCGAAGGGCTGCACAATGAGCAGTTCTTC. This encodes CASSIEGLHNEQFF. Together with reference TRBV19 and TRBJ2-1, the CDR3 gives the full variable domain: DGGITQSPKYLFRKEGQNVTLSCEQNLNHDAMYWYRQDPGQGLRLIYYSQIVNDFQKGDIAEGYSVSREKKESFPLTVTSAQKNPTAFYLCASSIEGLHNEQFFGPGTRLTVL.

The rearrangement links TRBV28 to TRBJ1-3; D is possibly TRBD1 (5 bases). The V and J ends lost 2 bases and 5 bases respectively, with 13 bases between them. This CDR3 contains 15 residues. The germline V gene has CDR1 MDHEN and CDR2 SYDVKM. CDR3 amino acids: CASSLVRQGRNTIYF. The CDR3 DNA reads as TGTGCCAGCAGTTTAGTGAGGCAGGGAAGAAACACCATATATTTT.

The chain combines TRBV6-1 with TRBJ2-1, with 9 bases identical to TRBD2. V trimming: 3 bases; J trimming: 8 bases; junction bases outside the gene matches: 8. Looked up from germline, CDR1 is MNHNS and CDR2 is SASEGT. The CDR3 consists of 15 residues. The CDR3 nucleotides read TGTGCCAGCAGTGAGGAGGTAGCGGGAGATGATGAGCAGTTCTTC. This gives the protein CASSEEVAGDDEQFF.

This clonotype was detected ten times or more. V is TRBV2 and J is TRBJ2-1; 7 bases are shared with TRBD1. After removal of 1 base from V and 7 bases from J, the junction contained 7 bases not matched to a gene. CDR3 length equals 15 residues. CDR1 SNHLY and CDR2 FYNNEI come from the germline V gene. CDR3: CASSEEAGGRNEQFF. DNA of the CDR3: TGTGCCAGCAGTGAAGAGGCAGGGGGAAGGAATGAGCAGTTCTTC.